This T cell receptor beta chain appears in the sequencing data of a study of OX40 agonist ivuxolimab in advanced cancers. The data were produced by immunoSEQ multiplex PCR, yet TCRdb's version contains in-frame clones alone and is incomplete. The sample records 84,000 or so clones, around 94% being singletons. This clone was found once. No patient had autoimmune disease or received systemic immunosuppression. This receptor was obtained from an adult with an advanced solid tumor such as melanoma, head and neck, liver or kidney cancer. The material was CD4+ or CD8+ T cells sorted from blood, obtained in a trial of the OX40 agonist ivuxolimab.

The CDR3 here is CASSLQGVGNTEAFF. In nucleotides, the CDR3 is TGTGCCAGCAGCTTACAGGGTGTGGGGAACACTGAAGCTTTCTTT. The chain couples TRBV7-9 to TRBJ1-1; D possibly corresponds to TRBD1 (5 bases). Trimming pared 2 bases from V and 1 base from J, leaving 11 bases between. This CDR3 comprises 15 residues. Germline V lookup: CDR1 SEHNR, CDR2 FQNEAQ (reference sequence).